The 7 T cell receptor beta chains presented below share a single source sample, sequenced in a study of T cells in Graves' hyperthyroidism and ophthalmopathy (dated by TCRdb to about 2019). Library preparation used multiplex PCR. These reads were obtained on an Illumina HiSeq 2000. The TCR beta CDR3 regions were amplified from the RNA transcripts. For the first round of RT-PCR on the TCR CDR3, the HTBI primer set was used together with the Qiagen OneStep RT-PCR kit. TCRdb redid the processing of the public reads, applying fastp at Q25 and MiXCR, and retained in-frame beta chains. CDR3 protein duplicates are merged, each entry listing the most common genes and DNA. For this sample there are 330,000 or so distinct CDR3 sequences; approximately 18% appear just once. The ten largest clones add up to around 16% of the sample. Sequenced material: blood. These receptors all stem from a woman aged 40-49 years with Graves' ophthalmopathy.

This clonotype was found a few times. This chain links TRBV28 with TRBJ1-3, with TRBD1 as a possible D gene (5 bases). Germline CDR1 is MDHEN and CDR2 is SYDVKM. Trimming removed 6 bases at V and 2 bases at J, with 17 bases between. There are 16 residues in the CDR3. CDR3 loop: CASRMGGVGTGNTIYF. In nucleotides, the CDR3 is TGTGCCAGCAGGATGGGGGGGGTCGGTACTGGAAACACCATATATTTT.

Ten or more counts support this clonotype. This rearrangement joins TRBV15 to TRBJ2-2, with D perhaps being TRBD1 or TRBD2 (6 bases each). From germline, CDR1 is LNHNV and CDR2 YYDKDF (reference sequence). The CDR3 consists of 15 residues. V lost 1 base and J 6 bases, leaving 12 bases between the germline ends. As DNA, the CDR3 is TGTGCCACCAGCAGAGTACGGGGGCGGGCCGGGGAGCTGTTTTTT. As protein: CATSRVRGRAGELFF. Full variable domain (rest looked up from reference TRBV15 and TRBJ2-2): DAMVIQNPRYQVTQFGKPVTLSCSQTLNHNVMYWYQQKSSQAPKLLFHYYDKDFNNEADTPDNFQSRRPNTSFCFLDIRSPGLGDTAMYLCATSRVRGRAGELFFGEGSRLTVL.

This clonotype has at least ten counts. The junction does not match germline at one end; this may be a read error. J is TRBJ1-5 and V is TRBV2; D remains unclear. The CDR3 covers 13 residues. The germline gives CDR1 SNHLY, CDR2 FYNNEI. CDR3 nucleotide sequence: TGTGCCAGCGGTGAGCAGGGCAATCAGCCCCAGCATTTT. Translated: CASGEQGNQPQHF. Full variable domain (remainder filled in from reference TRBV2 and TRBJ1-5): EPEVTQTPSHQVTQMGQEVILRCVPISNHLYFYWYRQILGQKVEFLVSFYNNEISEKSEIFDDQFSVERPDGSNFTLKIRSTKLEDSAMYFCASGEQGNQPQHFGDGTRLSIL.

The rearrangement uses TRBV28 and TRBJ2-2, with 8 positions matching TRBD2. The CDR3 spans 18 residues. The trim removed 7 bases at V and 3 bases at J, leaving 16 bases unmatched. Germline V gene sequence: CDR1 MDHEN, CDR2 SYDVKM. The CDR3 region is CASTQLELAVEDTGELFF. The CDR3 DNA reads TGTGCCAGCACCCAGCTCGAACTAGCGGTAGAGGACACCGGGGAGCTGTTTTTT.

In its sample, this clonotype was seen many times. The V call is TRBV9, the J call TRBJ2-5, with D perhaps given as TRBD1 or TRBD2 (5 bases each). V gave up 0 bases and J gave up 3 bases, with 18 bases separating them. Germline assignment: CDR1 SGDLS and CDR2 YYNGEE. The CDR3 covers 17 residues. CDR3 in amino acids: CASSVDPPSGTKETQYF. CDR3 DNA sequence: TGTGCCAGCAGCGTAGACCCCCCCTCAGGGACCAAAGAGACCCAGTACTTC.

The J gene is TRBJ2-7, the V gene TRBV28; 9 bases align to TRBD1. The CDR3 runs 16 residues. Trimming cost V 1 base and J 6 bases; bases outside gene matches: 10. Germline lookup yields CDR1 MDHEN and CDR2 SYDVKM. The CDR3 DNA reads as TGTGCCAGCAGTTTATTAATAGGGACAGGGTTCGGCGAGCAGTACTTC. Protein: CASSLLIGTGFGEQYF.

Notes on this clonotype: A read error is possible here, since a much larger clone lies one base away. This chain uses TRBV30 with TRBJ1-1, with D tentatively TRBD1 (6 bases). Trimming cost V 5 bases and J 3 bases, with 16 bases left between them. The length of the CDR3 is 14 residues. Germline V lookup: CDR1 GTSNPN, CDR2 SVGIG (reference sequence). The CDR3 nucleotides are TGTGCCTGGTCTGCGGGGGCCGAGTACACTGAAGCTTTCTTT. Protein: CAWSAGAEYTEAFF.